The 30 T cell receptor beta chains in this list originate from one sample, sequenced in a study of blood T cell repertoires in COVID-19. TCRdb keeps only in-frame clones here, not all; method: immunoSEQ multiplex PCR. The sample has some 200,000 clones, 88% seen once; the top ten hold 1.5% to 2%. The sequenced sample was peripheral blood. The receptors derive from a man aged 70 or older with acute or convalescent COVID-19.

This chain links TRBV3-1 (or the pseudogene TRBV3-2) with TRBJ2-1; 11 bases match TRBD2. This CDR3 is built from 17 residues. Trimming removed 4 bases from V and 8 bases from J; junction bases left unmatched: 13. CDR1 LGHDT and CDR2 YNNKEL come from the germline V gene (reference sequence). This CDR3 reads CASSREGSGRASDEQFF. Written as DNA, the CDR3 is TGTGCCAGCAGCCGCGAAGGTAGCGGGAGGGCCTCGGATGAGCAGTTCTTC.

The chain joins TRBV7-3 to TRBJ2-2; perhaps TRBD2 as D (6 bases). From germline, CDR1 is SGHTA and CDR2 FQGTGA. The CDR3 covers 13 residues. The V and J ends lost 6 bases and 1 base respectively, with 6 bases between them. Here the CDR3 reads CASRRENTGELFF. The CDR3 region has the DNA TGTGCCAGCAGGCGGGAGAACACCGGGGAGCTGTTTTTT.

The chain combines TRBV18 with TRBJ2-7; D is unresolved. The germline V gene encodes CDR1 KGHSH and CDR2 LQKENI. The CDR3 totals 14 residues. V was cut by 6 bases and J by 2 bases, with 14 bases left in between. Written as DNA, the CDR3 is TGTGCCAGCTCCCCCGCCGTGGCTCCCTACGAGCAGTACTTC. The encoded protein is CASSPAVAPYEQYF.

This clone occurred a few times. Here the CDR3 DNA reads TGTGCCAGCAGCGGACAGGGCTCGAATCAGCCCCAGCATTTT. Translating it yields CASSGQGSNQPQHF. This sequence joins TRBV9 and TRBJ1-5; TRBD1 matches at 7 bases. Germline assignment: CDR1 SGDLS and CDR2 YYNGEE. V was pared by 3 bases and J by 4 bases, with 4 bases of the junction left unmatched. The CDR3 sequence is 14 residues long.

This chain uses TRBV4-3 with TRBJ2-4; 7 bases line up with TRBD1. Germline trimming cut 1 base from V and 7 bases from J; bases unmatched to any gene: 13. The CDR3 is made up of 17 amino acids. CDR1 is LGHNA and CDR2 is YSLEER in the germline V gene. CDR3 sequence (DNA): TGCGCCAGCAGCCAAGGGACAGGCCTGGCAGGTTGGAACATTCAGTACTTC. This translates into CASSQGTGLAGWNIQYF.

The gene calls are TRBV18 and TRBJ1-6; a possible D gene is TRBD1 (6 bases). Per germline, CDR1 KGHSH and CDR2 LQKENI. The V end was cut by 3 bases, the J end by 8 bases, with 11 bases between. This CDR3 is 14 amino acids long. CDR3 sequence reads: CASSPQAGDSPLHF. In nucleotides, the CDR3 is TGTGCCAGCTCACCCCAGGCAGGGGATTCACCCCTCCACTTT.

This sequence joins TRBV14 and TRBJ1-6; perhaps TRBD1 as D (5 bases). Germline CDR1 reads SGHDN; CDR2 reads FVKESK. This CDR3 is built from 15 residues. Trimming pared 0 bases from V and 6 bases from J, leaving 9 bases between. The CDR3 nucleotides read TGTGCCAGCAGCCAAGAGATGGGGGGTAATTCACCCCTCCACTTT. Amino acids: CASSQEMGGNSPLHF.

This clone came up once. This chain uses TRBV21-1 with TRBJ2-1; TRBD2, as called in the table, went unchecked against the DNA. TRBV21-1 is a documented pseudogene. This CDR3 spans 15 amino acids. The CDR3 DNA sequence: TGTGCCAGCAGCAAATATAGCGAGGCCTACAATGAGCAGTTCTTC. It encodes CASSKYSEAYNEQFF.

Regarding this clone: Other DNA sequences from this sample encode an identical CDR3 as well. The J gene is TRBJ1-2, the V gene TRBV27, with 7 bases that match TRBD1. V dropped 2 bases and J dropped 4; count of bases not matched to a gene: 4. The CDR3 is 14 residues long. Germline V lookup: CDR1 MNHEY, CDR2 SMNVEV (reference sequence). The CDR3 reads CASSLRQGSYGYTF. CDR3 nucleotides: TGTGCCAGCAGTTTAAGACAGGGCAGCTATGGCTACACCTTC.

The count of this clone is one. This chain links TRBV29-1 with TRBJ1-1, with D perhaps matching TRBD1 (5 bases). The V gene lost 6 bases and the J gene lost 2 bases, with 13 bases spanning the gap. The germline CDR1 and CDR2 sequences are SQVTM and ANQGSEA. The CDR3 is 13 amino acids. DNA for the CDR3: TGCAGCGTCCGGGAGGGGAGAAACACTGAAGCTTTCTTT. Translating it yields CSVREGRNTEAFF.

This clone was recorded only once. The CDR3 spells CASSLGLDGQGEAFF. The CDR3, as DNA: TGTGCCAGCAGCTTGGGTTTGGACGGACAGGGAGAAGCTTTCTTT. The chain employs TRBV5-4 and TRBJ1-1; TRBD1 agrees at 8 bases. The germline V gene has CDR1 SGHNT and CDR2 YYREEE (reference sequence). CDR3 length: 15 amino acids. Trimming removed 0 bases from V and 8 bases from J; junction bases left unmatched: 9. Looking up the rest from reference TRBV5-4 and TRBJ1-1 gives the full variable domain: ETGVTQSPTHLIKTRGQQVTLRCSSQSGHNTVSWYQQALGQGPQFIFQYYREEENGRGNFPPRFSGLQFPNYSSELNVNALELDDSALYLCASSLGLDGQGEAFFGQGTRLTVV.

This clone was found once. This chain links TRBV10-2 with TRBJ2-7, with TRBD1 identical over 7 bases. The CDR3 runs 14 residues. CDR1 is WSHSY, CDR2 SAAADI, per germline. After removal of 2 bases from V and 5 bases from J, the junction contained 6 bases not matched to a gene. CDR3 in amino acids: CASSELAGGHEQYF. CDR3 in DNA: TGCGCCAGCAGTGAGCTGGCAGGGGGTCACGAGCAGTACTTC.

This chain uses TRBV18 with TRBJ1-1, with TRBD1 identical over 9 bases. The V segment lost 4 bases and the J segment 2 bases; nucleotides outside the gene matches: 8. The germline gives CDR1 KGHSH, CDR2 LQKENI. CDR3 length: 16 residues. The CDR3 loop reads CASSQTKDRGNTEAFF. CDR3 nucleotides: TGTGCCAGCTCACAGACTAAGGACAGGGGTAACACTGAAGCTTTCTTT.

CDR3 region: CASSLYTSGSSYNEQFF. As DNA, the CDR3 is TGTGCCAGCAGTTTATATACTAGCGGGAGCTCCTACAATGAGCAGTTCTTC. This rearrangement joins TRBV28 to TRBJ2-1, with TRBD2 matching over 11 bases. V lost 1 base, J lost 0 bases, and 2 bases stayed unmatched. The CDR3 is 17 residues long. Germline V gives CDR1 MDHEN, CDR2 SYDVKM.

The chain couples TRBV27 to TRBJ2-1; D perhaps matches TRBD2 (6 bases). Trimming pared 2 bases from V and 13 bases from J, leaving 15 bases between. The CDR3 has 13 residues. CDR1 MNHEY and CDR2 SMNVEV come from the germline V gene (reference sequence). CDR3 sequence reads: CASSLGGIRPQFF. The CDR3 DNA is TGTGCCAGCAGTTTAGGCGGGATTAGGCCCCAGTTCTTC.

This clone appeared a few times. The chain couples TRBV10-3 to TRBJ2-7, with D possibly matching TRBD1 (6 bases). Trimming took off 3 bases at V and 2 bases at J, with 11 bases between the two ends. The CDR3 spans 14 residues. Germline values: CDR1 ENHRY, CDR2 SYGVKD. This CDR3 reads CAISDLGQTYEQYF. CDR3 DNA: TGTGCCATCAGTGATCTCGGACAGACCTACGAGCAGTACTTC.

CDR3 region: CASKAGVQETQYF. The CDR3 nucleotides read TGTGCCAGCAAGGCAGGGGTACAAGAGACCCAGTACTTC. This chain uses TRBV27 with TRBJ2-5; TRBD1 might be the D (6 bases). CDR1 and CDR2 (germline): MNHEY, SMNVEV (reference sequence). CDR3 length equals 13 residues. V lost 7 bases and J 2 bases, leaving 11 bases between the germline ends.

This rearrangement joins TRBV6-5 to TRBJ1-4, with 9 bases that match TRBD1. Trimming at V came to 8 bases and at J to 2 bases, leaving 6 bases not matched to a gene. The CDR3 consists of 15 residues. Germline V gene lookup returns CDR1 MNHEY and CDR2 SVGAGI. The CDR3 reads CASLGQGRTNEKLFF. The CDR3 DNA sequence: TGTGCCAGCCTGGGACAGGGACGGACTAATGAAAAACTGTTTTTT.

The chain combines TRBV6-5 with TRBJ2-5; the D is unclear. The CDR3 covers 13 residues. Germline CDR1 reads MNHEY; CDR2 reads SVGAGI. The V gene lost 4 bases and the J gene lost 3 bases, with 9 bases spanning the gap. The CDR3 loop is CASSFRVEETQYF. The CDR3 nucleotides read TGTGCCAGCAGTTTCCGAGTGGAAGAGACCCAGTACTTC.

This chain links TRBV18 with TRBJ1-3; D gene ambiguous. The CDR3 covers 14 residues. The germline V gene has CDR1 KGHSH and CDR2 LQKENI. Trimming cost V 3 bases and J 0 bases, with 6 bases left between them. As DNA, the CDR3 is TGTGCCAGCTCACCGGCAGACTCTGGAAACACCATATATTTT. Residues: CASSPADSGNTIYF.

J is TRBJ1-2 and V is TRBV2; D not resolved. Trimming removed 5 bases from V and 8 bases from J, with 15 bases in between. Germline CDR1 and CDR2: SNHLY and FYNNEI. CDR3 length: 13 residues. CDR3 region: CASSLNRPGGYTF. The CDR3 bases are TGTGCCAGCAGTCTGAACCGACCCGGGGGCTACACCTTC.

This sequence joins TRBV27 and TRBJ2-7; the match to TRBD2 covers 7 bases. The CDR3 runs to 14 residues. Looked up from germline, CDR1 is MNHEY and CDR2 is SMNVEV (reference sequence). V lost 3 bases, J lost 3 bases, and 5 bases stayed unmatched. The CDR3 DNA sequence: TGTGCCAGCAGTTTGGGTCCTAGCGGCTACGAGCAGTACTTC. Encoded protein: CASSLGPSGYEQYF.

The chain is built from TRBV19 and TRBJ2-2; 7 bases line up with TRBD1. The V gene end was trimmed by 4 bases and the J gene end by 0 bases; junction bases not matched to a gene: 2. The CDR3 runs to 15 residues. CDR1 and CDR2 (germline): LNHDA, SQIVND (reference sequence). The CDR3 is CASSRGQTNTGELFF. CDR3 sequence (DNA): TGTGCCAGTAGTAGGGGACAGACGAACACCGGGGAGCTGTTTTTT.

The chain recombines TRBV7-9 with TRBJ2-7; 7 bases are a match to TRBD2. The germline CDR1 and CDR2 sequences are SEHNR and FQNEAQ (reference sequence). This CDR3 is built from 13 residues. Here the CDR3 DNA reads TGTGCATGCCGATATGGGGAGGGTAGCGAGCAGTACTTC. Amino acids: CACRYGEGSEQYF.

The rearrangement uses TRBV27 and TRBJ2-2; TRBD1 agrees at 9 bases. The CDR3 length is 16 residues. The V and J ends lost 8 bases and 6 bases, in that order; junction bases with no gene match: 13. Germline V gene lookup returns CDR1 MNHEY and CDR2 SMNVEV (reference sequence). The CDR3 region is CASGGLGTGRSGELFF. CDR3 coding DNA: TGTGCCAGCGGGGGGTTGGGGACAGGGAGGTCCGGGGAGCTGTTTTTT.

The rearrangement joins TRBV29-1 to TRBJ2-7; 7 nucleotides agree with TRBD2. The germline gives CDR1 SQVTM, CDR2 ANQGSEA. The length of the CDR3 is 13 residues. V was pared by 5 bases and J by 5 bases, with 9 bases of the junction left unmatched. Here the CDR3 DNA reads TGCAGCGTTCGACGGACTAGTAACGACGAGCAGTACTTC. Protein: CSVRRTSNDEQYF.

Many counts were recorded for this clone. The genes are TRBV4-1 and TRBJ2-1, with 8 bases fitting TRBD2. Germline CDR1 MGHRA, CDR2 YSYEKL. Losses at the gene ends were 5 bases for V and 0 bases for J; bases not matched to a gene: 21. The CDR3 is 21 residues long. Here the CDR3 DNA reads TGCGCCAGCAGCTCCCCGGGGGCAGCGGGAGACCCGGTCAGCTCCTACAATGAGCAGTTCTTC. The encoded protein is CASSSPGAAGDPVSSYNEQFF.

V is TRBV5-4 and J is TRBJ1-2, with 9 bases lining up with TRBD1. Trimming at V came to 3 bases and at J to 7 bases, leaving 7 bases not matched to a gene. CDR1 and CDR2 (germline): SGHNT, YYREEE (reference sequence). This CDR3 is built from 14 residues. The chain's CDR3 is CASSSLQGALGYTF. CDR3 bases: TGTGCCAGCAGCTCCCTACAGGGGGCGCTTGGCTACACCTTC.

The chain joins TRBV28 to TRBJ1-5; D gene uncertain. The CDR3 is 15 residues long. The V end lost 6 bases, the J end lost 0 bases, and 12 bases lay between the germline ends. The germline V gene encodes CDR1 MDHEN and CDR2 SYDVKM. The CDR3 DNA reads as TGTGCCAGCAGCCGCCCTAGGATTAGCAATCAGCCCCAGCATTTT. Its protein is CASSRPRISNQPQHF.

This chain links TRBV2 with TRBJ1-1; D might be TRBD1 (6 bases). Trimming removed 5 bases at V and 3 bases at J, with 13 bases between. The CDR3 covers 14 residues. Looked up from germline, CDR1 is SNHLY and CDR2 is FYNNEI. As DNA, the CDR3 is TGTGCCAGCAGTAAAGGACAGTGGGACACTGAAGCTTTCTTT. Translated, it gives CASSKGQWDTEAFF. Complete variable domain (other parts from reference TRBV2 and TRBJ1-1): EPEVTQTPSHQVTQMGQEVILRCVPISNHLYFYWYRQILGQKVEFLVSFYNNEISEKSEIFDDQFSVERPDGSNFTLKIRSTKLEDSAMYFCASSKGQWDTEAFFGQGTRLTVV.